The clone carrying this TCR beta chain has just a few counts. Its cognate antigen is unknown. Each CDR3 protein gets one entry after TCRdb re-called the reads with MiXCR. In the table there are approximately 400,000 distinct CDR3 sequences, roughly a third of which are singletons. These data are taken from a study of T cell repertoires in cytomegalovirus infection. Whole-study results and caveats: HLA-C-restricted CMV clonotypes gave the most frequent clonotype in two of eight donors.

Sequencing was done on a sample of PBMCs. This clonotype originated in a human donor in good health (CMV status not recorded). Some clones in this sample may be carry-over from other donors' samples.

The CDR3 here is CASSYSTGATYNEQFF. CDR3 bases: TGTGCCAGCAGTTACTCGACAGGGGCCACCTACAATGAGCAGTTCTTC. The genes are TRBV6-6 and TRBJ2-1; 8 positions agree with TRBD1. Unmatched junction bases numbered 3, after V lost 0 bases and J lost 2 bases. The CDR3 has 16 residues. Germline CDR1 reads MNHNY; CDR2 reads SVGAGI (reference sequence).